The 6 T cell receptor beta chains listed next were all sequenced from one sample in a study of T cells in localized non-small cell lung cancer. The protocol was immunoSEQ multiplex PCR, while the TCRdb copy is restricted to in-frame clones and leaves out a portion. Altogether several thousand clones are present, about 89% being singletons, with the ten largest covering about 30%. The sequencing used peripheral blood, collected before any cancer treatment. These receptors came from a male donor at least 60 years old with stage III lung adenocarcinoma.

This clone showed up just a few times. The chain has TRBV5-8 and TRBJ1-2; 9 positions match TRBD1. The CDR3 consists of 20 residues. V gave up 4 bases and J gave up 3 bases; unmatched junction bases: 22. Germline CDR1 reads SGHTS; CDR2 reads YDEGEE. The CDR3 protein is CASSTPGQGLGPATDYGYTF. Here the CDR3 DNA reads TGTGCCAGCAGCACCCCGGGACAGGGTCTCGGACCAGCAACGGACTATGGCTACACCTTC.

CDR3 amino acids: CASSPEPSGTFNEQFF. Written as DNA, the CDR3 is TGTGCCAGCAGCCCGGAACCGAGCGGAACCTTTAATGAGCAGTTCTTC. The rearrangement links TRBV5-4 to TRBJ2-1, with a possible D match to TRBD2 (5 bases). The V gene's germline CDR1 is SGHNT and CDR2 YYREEE (reference sequence). This CDR3 is built from 16 residues. V lost 4 bases, J lost 7 bases, and 21 bases lay in between.

J is TRBJ2-5 and V is TRBV7-2; the D gene is possibly TRBD1 (6 bases). This CDR3 has 12 residues. Trimming stripped 3 bases from V and 4 bases from J, with 6 bases between. Germline loops: CDR1 SGHTA, CDR2 FQGNSA. CDR3 nucleotide sequence: TGTGCCAGCAGCTTCAGGGGAGAGACCCAGTACTTC. Protein sequence: CASSFRGETQYF.

The V gene is TRBV5-6, the J gene TRBJ2-5; D unclear. The CDR3 has 13 residues. Trimming took off 0 bases at V and 5 bases at J, with 8 bases between the two ends. Germline V gives CDR1 SGHDT, CDR2 YYEEEE. Here the CDR3 reads CASSLAWRETQYF. As DNA, the CDR3 is TGTGCCAGCAGCTTGGCCTGGCGTGAGACCCAGTACTTC.

This clone occurred a few times. This sequence joins TRBV10-3 and TRBJ2-7, with no clear D. Trimming cost V 3 bases and J 1 base, with 13 bases left between them. Germline V gene sequence: CDR1 ENHRY, CDR2 SYGVKD. This CDR3 is built from 15 residues. CDR3 DNA sequence: TGTGCCATCAGTGAAGAAGGGCCGAGGTCCTACGAGCAGTACTTC. This translates into CAISEEGPRSYEQYF.

The rearrangement uses TRBV7-2 and TRBJ2-2, with 12 nucleotides matching TRBD1. The CDR3 totals 15 residues. V lost 4 bases and J lost 7; bases outside the gene matches: 4. Germline V gives CDR1 SGHTA, CDR2 FQGNSA. CDR3 residues: CASSSGQGAVGELFF. The CDR3 DNA reads TGTGCCAGCAGCTCGGGACAGGGGGCTGTCGGGGAGCTGTTTTTT.